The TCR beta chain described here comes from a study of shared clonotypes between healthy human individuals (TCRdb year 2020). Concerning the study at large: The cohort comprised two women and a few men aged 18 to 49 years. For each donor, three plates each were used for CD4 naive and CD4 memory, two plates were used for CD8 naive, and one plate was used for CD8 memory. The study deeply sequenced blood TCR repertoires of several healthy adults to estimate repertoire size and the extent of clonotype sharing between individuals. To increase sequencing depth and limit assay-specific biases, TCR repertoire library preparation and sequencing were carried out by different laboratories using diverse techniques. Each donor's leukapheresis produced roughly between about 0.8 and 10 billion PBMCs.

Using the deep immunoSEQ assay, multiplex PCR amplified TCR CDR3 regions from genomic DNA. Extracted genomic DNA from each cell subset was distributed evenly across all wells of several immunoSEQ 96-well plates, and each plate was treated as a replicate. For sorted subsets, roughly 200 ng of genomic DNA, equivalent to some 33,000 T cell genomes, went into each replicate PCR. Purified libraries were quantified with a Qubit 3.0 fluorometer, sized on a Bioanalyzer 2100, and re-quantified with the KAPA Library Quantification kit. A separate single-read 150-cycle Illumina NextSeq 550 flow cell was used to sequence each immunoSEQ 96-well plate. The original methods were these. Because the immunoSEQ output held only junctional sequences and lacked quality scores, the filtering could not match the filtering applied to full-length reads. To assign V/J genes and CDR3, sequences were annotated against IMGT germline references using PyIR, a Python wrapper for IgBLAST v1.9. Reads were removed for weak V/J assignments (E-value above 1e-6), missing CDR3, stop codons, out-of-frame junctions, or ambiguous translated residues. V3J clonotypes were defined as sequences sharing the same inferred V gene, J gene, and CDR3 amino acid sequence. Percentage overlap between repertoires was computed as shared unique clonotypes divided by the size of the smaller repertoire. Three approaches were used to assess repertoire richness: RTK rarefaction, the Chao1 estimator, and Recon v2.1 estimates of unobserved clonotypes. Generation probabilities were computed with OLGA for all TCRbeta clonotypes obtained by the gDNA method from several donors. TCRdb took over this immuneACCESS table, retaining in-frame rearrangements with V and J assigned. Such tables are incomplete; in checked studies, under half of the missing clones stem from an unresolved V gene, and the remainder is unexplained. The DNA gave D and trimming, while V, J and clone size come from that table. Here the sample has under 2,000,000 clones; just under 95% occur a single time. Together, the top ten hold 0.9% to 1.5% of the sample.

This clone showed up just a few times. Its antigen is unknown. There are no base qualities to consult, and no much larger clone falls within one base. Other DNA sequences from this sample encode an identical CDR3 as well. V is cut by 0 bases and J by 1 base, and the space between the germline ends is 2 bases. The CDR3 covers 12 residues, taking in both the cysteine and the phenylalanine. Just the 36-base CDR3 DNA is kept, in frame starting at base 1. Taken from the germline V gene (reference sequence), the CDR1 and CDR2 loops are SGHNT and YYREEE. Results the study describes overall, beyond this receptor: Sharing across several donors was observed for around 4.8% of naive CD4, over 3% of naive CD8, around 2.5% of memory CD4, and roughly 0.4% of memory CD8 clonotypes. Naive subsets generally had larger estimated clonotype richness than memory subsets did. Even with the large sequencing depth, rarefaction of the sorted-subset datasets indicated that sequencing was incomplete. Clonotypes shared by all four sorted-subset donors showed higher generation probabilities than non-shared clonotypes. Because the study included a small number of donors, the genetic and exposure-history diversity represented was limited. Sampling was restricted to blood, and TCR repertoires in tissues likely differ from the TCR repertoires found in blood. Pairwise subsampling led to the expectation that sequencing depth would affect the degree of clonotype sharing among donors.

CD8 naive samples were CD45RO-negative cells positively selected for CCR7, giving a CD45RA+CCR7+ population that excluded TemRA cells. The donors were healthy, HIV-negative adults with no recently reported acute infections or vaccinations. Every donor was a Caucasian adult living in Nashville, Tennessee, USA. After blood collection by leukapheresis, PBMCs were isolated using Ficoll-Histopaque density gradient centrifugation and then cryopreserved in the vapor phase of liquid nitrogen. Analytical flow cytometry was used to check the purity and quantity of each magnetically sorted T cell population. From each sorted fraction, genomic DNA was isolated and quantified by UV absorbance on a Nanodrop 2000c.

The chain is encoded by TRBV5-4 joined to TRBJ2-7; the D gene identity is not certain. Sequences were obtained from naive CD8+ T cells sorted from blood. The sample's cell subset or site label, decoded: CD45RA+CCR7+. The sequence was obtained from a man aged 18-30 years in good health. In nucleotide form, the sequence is TGTGCCAGCAGCTTGGCGTCCTACGAGCAGTACTTC. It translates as CASSLASYEQYF.